The source of this T cell receptor (beta chain) is a study of blood T cell repertoires in COVID-19. Across the study: The cDNA or gDNA used as material had been derived from T cells, B-cell-depleted T cells, or PBMCs.

The CDR3 has 13 residues. CDR1 is SEHNR and CDR2 is FQNEAQ in the germline V gene (reference sequence). V shed 4 bases and J shed 10 bases, with 13 bases lying between them. Produced via immunoSEQ multiplex PCR; TCRdb's table is partial and in-frame only. The sample yields about 190,000 clones, roughly four fifths seen once. The TCR sequence derives from a woman aged 40 to 50 with acute or convalescent COVID-19. The chain uses TRBV7-9 and TRBJ1-4; D is unresolved. Sequencing was carried out using peripheral blood. The CDR3 reads CASSSDGVGKLFF. CDR3 sequence (DNA): TGTGCCAGCAGCTCCGACGGGGTTGGAAAACTGTTTTTT. Full variable domain (rest looked up from reference TRBV7-9 and TRBJ1-4): DTGVSQNPRHKITKRGQNVTFRCDPISEHNRLYWYRQTLGQGPEFLTYFQNEAQLEKSRLLSDRFSAERPKGSFSTLEIQRTEQGDSAMYLCASSSDGVGKLFFGSGTQLSVL.